This T cell receptor beta chain was documented in a study of T cell repertoires in cytomegalovirus infection. Study overall: Selection of CMV epitopes for the study included recently identified HLA-C-restricted and well-studied HLA-B-restricted ones. In public TCR beta signatures, there were indications of both CMV infection and matching HLA type.

The CDR3 covers 16 residues. V dropped 3 bases and J dropped 11; count of bases not matched to a gene: 10. CDR1 and CDR2 (germline): KGHDR, SFDVKD. TCRdb re-called the reads through MiXCR, storing one row per CDR3 protein. The sample includes some 920,000 distinct CDR3 sequences, approximately 31% seen only once; the top ten take around 15%. A note on this clonotype: What it binds is not known.

The sample in question was cultured CD8+ T cells from PBMCs, obtained from culture after CMV antigen stimulation. This receptor was obtained from a human donor in good health (CMV status not recorded). Some clones in this sample may be carry-over from other donors' samples. The V and J genes are TRBV24-1 and TRBJ2-2; 11 bases agree with TRBD1. The CDR3 DNA follows: TGTGCCACCAGTGATCCGGGACAGGGGGTTACCGAAGAGCTGTTTTTT. Translation gives CATSDPGQGVTEELFF.